This T cell receptor (beta chain) was identified in a study of tumor-infiltrating lymphocytes in primary liver carcinoma. Study information: Subjects consisted of male and female patients aged 30 to 69 years.

Unsorted whole blood supplied the blood RNA, and germline DNA was isolated too. Patients in the cohort were treatment-naive and living with chronic HBV infection. Starting from 500 ng of total RNA, TCR beta cDNA was produced with a primer in the constant region. Libraries for TCR beta were built through three nested multiplex PCR rounds, which together made up a slightly modified ARM-PCR procedure. The first two PCR rounds, approximately 10 cycles each, used TRBV1-TRBV30 forward primers and a C-beta reverse primer. TCRdb reanalysed the multiplex PCR reads using MiXCR and keeps one entry per CDR3 protein. The table shows fewer than 350,000 distinct CDR3 sequences, with more than 55% occurring only once. The length of the CDR3 is 14 residues. Germline V gene data show CDR1 as SGHAT and CDR2 as FQDESV (reference sequence). The V and J ends lost 5 bases and 8 bases respectively, with 18 bases between them.

The sequencing sample was made of peripheral blood. The rearrangement uses TRBV11-1 and TRBJ1-2; D not certain. The receptor comes from a man aged 40-49 years with primary liver carcinoma and hepatitis B virus infection. The CDR3 bases are TGTGCCAGCAGCCCCGAGTCGACGTCTGGGGGCTACACCTTC. Its translation: CASSPESTSGGYTF.